This T cell receptor beta chain originates from a study of shared clonotypes between healthy human individuals. Study background: There were three CD4 naive, three CD4 memory, two CD8 naive and one CD8 memory plates per donor.

A CD45RA-negative memory subset and a CD45RA+ naive subset were separated from the CD4+ cells. This table comes from immunoSEQ multiplex PCR, and its TCRdb copy is limited to in-frame clones, with some not included. The sample consists of under 1,100,000 clones, around 75% of them appearing once. This sequence was found in a young man in good health. The sample was memory CD4+ T cells sorted from blood. As for subset: CD45RA-negative fraction.

CDR3 sequence (DNA): TGTGCCGGAAGCGGATTCGACGAGCAGTACTTC. Its translation is CAGSGFDEQYF. The rearrangement uses TRBV2 and TRBJ2-7, with a tentative D call TRBD2 (5 bases). Germline V gene sequence: CDR1 SNHLY, CDR2 FYNNEI. The CDR3 is made up of 11 amino acids. The V gene lost 11 bases and the J gene lost 5 bases, with 13 bases spanning the gap. Combining the CDR3 with reference TRBV2 and TRBJ2-7 gives the whole variable domain EPEVTQTPSHQVTQMGQEVILRCVPISNHLYFYWYRQILGQKVEFLVSFYNNEISEKSEIFDDQFSVERPDGSNFTLKIRSTKLEDSAMYFCAGSGFDEQYFGPGTRLTVT.